This TCR beta chain appears in the sequencing data of a study of cytomegalovirus exposure and HLA in healthy donors. Across the study: The study's early data release held about 85 million unique TCRs from HLA-typed donors. Findings of the study overall: When analyzed later, a missense DCLRE1C variant was found to be linked to TCR beta V- and J-gene trimming. The study reported that TCR beta sequences accurately predicted HLA-A and HLA-B alleles in most subjects.

The study sampled nominally healthy donors, though unrecorded immune exposures were likely. About this clone itself: Antigen unknown.

Primers included in the PCR were 60 Vbeta and 13 Jbeta primers. Produced via immunoSEQ multiplex PCR; TCRdb's table is partial and in-frame only. The table has 150,000 to 200,000 clones, around 78% seen once; the top ten hold more than 6%. The clonotype originates from a woman in her 40s in good health and CMV-seropositive. Material: PBMCs.

DNA for the CDR3: TGTGCCAGCAGCTATCTCGGGACGGGGGGTCTTAGATATACGCAGTATTTT. Translating gives CASSYLGTGGLRYTQYF. The chain is built from TRBV5-6 and TRBJ2-3, with 7 bases matching TRBD2. V lost 3 bases and J lost 7; bases outside the gene matches: 17. Germline lookup yields CDR1 SGHDT and CDR2 YYEEEE. The CDR3 length is 17 residues.